This T cell receptor beta chain was found in a study of blood T cell repertoires in COVID-19. For the study at large: Acute-phase and convalescent COVID-19 samples originated in the United States, Italy and Spain. T cells, B-cell-depleted T cells, or PBMCs provided the cDNA or gDNA that served as material.

Original processing methods: It was from reference gene primer amplification that nucleated cell counts were estimated. TCRdb's table, derived via immunoSEQ multiplex PCR, lists solely in-frame clones and lacks some. That table supplies the V and J calls and clone size; D and trimming were determined from the DNA. The table lists approximately 40,000 clones, roughly nine tenths of them singletons. The CDR3 totals 15 residues. The ends lost 7 bases at V and 4 bases at J; junction bases unmatched: 7. Germline assignment: CDR1 MNHEY and CDR2 SVGAGI. The TCR comes from a human donor in a cohort sampled during active COVID-19. Input material: peripheral blood. The rearrangement joins TRBV6-5 to TRBJ2-3; 11 bases are shared with TRBD1. The CDR3 sequence is CASTARTGGPDTQYF. In nucleotides, the CDR3 is TGTGCCAGCACGGCCAGGACAGGGGGCCCAGATACGCAGTATTTT.